Following are 18 T cell receptor beta chains from one sample sequenced in a study of blood T cells in healthy people across ages. Through a sample-barcoded 5' primer and a J-beta primer mix, a second PCR was run for about 6 to 11 cycles. TCRdb passed the 5' RACE reads through MiXCR, listing each CDR3 protein once. Of about 1,400,000 distinct CDR3 sequences detected, approximately 40% appear once; the ten largest clones hold roughly 7.9%. Sample: blood. The receptors originated from a woman younger than 35 in good health.

The chain recombines TRBV6-5 with TRBJ2-2, with TRBD1 identical over 8 bases. The CDR3 has 14 amino acids. The junction had 3 bases not matched to a gene; V was cut back by 3 bases and J by 6 bases. The V gene's germline CDR1 is MNHEY and CDR2 SVGAGI. The CDR3 nucleotides read TGTGCCAGCAGTTATCTGGACAGGGCCGGGGAGCTGTTTTTT. This sequence encodes CASSYLDRAGELFF.

The chain uses TRBV11-3 and TRBJ2-5, with 8 bases that match TRBD1. V trimming: 5 bases; J trimming: 11 bases; junction bases outside the gene matches: 16. CDR1 and CDR2 (germline): SGHNT, YENEEA. This CDR3 has 15 residues. The CDR3 sequence: CASSLQGGYDNEQYF. Written as DNA, the CDR3 is TGTGCCAGCAGCCTACAGGGGGGTTATGACAATGAGCAGTACTTC.

A single count supports this clonotype. CDR3 nucleotides: TGCAGTCCCGCCGGGTGGGGGTCGGGGAGGAGCACAGATACGCAGTATTTT. As protein: CSPAGWGSGRSTDTQYF. The genes are TRBV20-1 and TRBJ2-3, with D perhaps matching TRBD2 (6 bases). The CDR3 is 17 residues long. Germline V gene lookup returns CDR1 DFQATT and CDR2 SNEGSKA (reference sequence). Trimming pared 8 bases from V and 0 bases from J, leaving 24 bases between.

This chain links TRBV20-1 with TRBJ2-7; a weak D match, TRBD2 (7 bases). The CDR3 is made up of 15 amino acids. The germline V and J ends were trimmed by 4 bases and 7 bases, with 23 bases remaining between them. Germline CDR1 DFQATT, CDR2 SNEGSKA (reference sequence). The CDR3, as DNA: TGCAGTGCTACTCACAACGGGGGCAGGGAGGGTGAGCAGTACTTC. It encodes CSATHNGGREGEQYF.

In its sample, this clonotype was seen a few times. The chain joins TRBV20-1 to TRBJ2-3; a possible D gene is TRBD2 (6 bases). Trimming took off 5 bases at V and 2 bases at J, with 17 bases between the two ends. The CDR3 covers 15 residues. The germline V gene has CDR1 DFQATT and CDR2 SNEGSKA (reference sequence). The CDR3 protein is CSAALGTFVTDTQYF. CDR3 sequence (DNA): TGCAGTGCTGCACTCGGGACTTTCGTCACAGATACGCAGTATTTT.

The V gene is TRBV10-1, the J gene TRBJ2-1, with D perhaps given as TRBD1 or TRBD2 (6 bases each). The CDR3 is 13 residues long. Germline V gives CDR1 WNHNN, CDR2 SYGVQD (reference sequence). Trimming took 0 bases from V and 13 from J, leaving 13 bases between them. The CDR3 here is CASSESLGGSQFF. CDR3 nucleotides: TGCGCCAGCAGTGAGTCCTTAGGGGGGAGTCAGTTCTTC.

CDR3 loop: CASSEQGPLNSPLHF. In nucleotides, the CDR3 is TGTGCCAGCAGCGAACAGGGACCGCTTAATTCACCCCTCCACTTT. The chain employs TRBV7-9 and TRBJ1-6; D might be TRBD1 (6 bases). Germline V gene data show CDR1 as SEHNR and CDR2 as FQNEAQ (reference sequence). V gave up 5 bases and J gave up 6 bases, with 14 bases separating them. The CDR3 covers 15 residues.

The chain carries TRBV27 and TRBJ2-5, with D tentatively TRBD2 (5 bases). The V gene lost 6 bases and the J gene lost 5 bases, with 13 bases spanning the gap. The germline CDR1 and CDR2 sequences are MNHEY and SMNVEV (reference sequence). The CDR3 is made up of 13 amino acids. The CDR3 coding sequence is TGTGCCAGCAGGCCGGGGTTAGTCGAGACCCAGTACTTC. Translated, it gives CASRPGLVETQYF.

With respect to this clonotype: One end of the junction fails to match germline, which may point to a read error. The rearrangement uses TRBV12-3 or TRBV12-4 and TRBJ2-3, with 9 bases that match TRBD2. CDR3 length: 16 amino acids. Here the CDR3 reads CASSPTRLAATGTQYF. DNA for the CDR3: TGTGCCAGCAGCCCCACCCGACTAGCGGCCACAGGTACGCAGTATTTT.

The rearrangement links TRBV18 to TRBJ2-3, with TRBD2 identical over 11 bases. In germline, CDR1 is KGHSH, CDR2 LQKENI. Trimming removed 6 bases from V and 0 bases from J; junction bases left unmatched: 5. This CDR3 is 16 amino acids long. CDR3 residues: CASSPSGGLSTDTQYF. The CDR3 DNA follows: TGTGCCAGCTCGCCTAGCGGGGGGCTTAGCACAGATACGCAGTATTTT.

CDR3 protein: CASSSQVNTEAFF. The CDR3, as DNA: TGTGCCAGCAGTTCTCAGGTTAACACTGAAGCTTTCTTT. The chain recombines TRBV12-3 or TRBV12-4 with TRBJ1-1; no firm D call. This CDR3 has 13 residues. Deletions cut 4 bases from V and 2 bases from J, with 8 bases between.

The V gene is TRBV3-1, the J gene TRBJ2-3; possibly TRBD2 for D (5 bases). Germline assignment: CDR1 LGHDT and CDR2 YNNKEL (reference sequence). The CDR3 is 14 amino acids. Between the trimmed V and J ends, which lost 2 bases and 6 bases, there was a span of 12 bases. CDR3 loop: CASSQRGSGDTQYF. DNA for the CDR3: TGTGCCAGCAGCCAACGTGGGAGTGGGGATACGCAGTATTTT.

The CDR3 DNA follows: TGTGCCAGCTCTAACCGGGAAAGGCTTGCCCAAGAGACCCAGTACTTC. Translation gives CASSNRERLAQETQYF. The chain couples TRBV7-9 to TRBJ2-5; TRBD2 might be the D (5 bases). V was cut by 8 bases and J by 1 base, with 20 bases left in between. Per germline, CDR1 SEHNR and CDR2 FQNEAQ (reference sequence). This CDR3 contains 16 residues.

This clonotype came up a few times. The chain joins TRBV2 to TRBJ2-1; a weak D match, TRBD2 (5 bases). The germline CDR1 and CDR2 sequences are SNHLY and FYNNEI. The germline V and J ends were trimmed by 6 bases and 4 bases, with 13 bases remaining between them. The CDR3 consists of 14 residues. CDR3 in amino acids: CASSPDLIYNEQFF. CDR3 sequence (DNA): TGTGCCAGCAGCCCGGACTTAATTTACAATGAGCAGTTCTTC.

As for this clonotype: One end of the junction is discordant with germline, which a read error may explain. The chain employs TRBV27 and TRBJ2-1, with unresolved D. The CDR3 totals 14 residues. Germline-derived CDR1 and CDR2 are MNHEY and SMNVEV (reference sequence). CDR3 loop: CASSLLGLDNEQFF. The CDR3 nucleotides read TGCGCCAGCAGCTTGCTAGGGTTAGACAATGAGCAGTTCTTC.

This clonotype occurred once. The J gene is TRBJ1-1, the V gene TRBV5-1, with a weak D call TRBD1 (5 bases). Germline assignment: CDR1 SGHRS and CDR2 YFSETQ. The CDR3 runs to 12 residues. V lost 5 bases and J lost 4, with 9 bases in between. This CDR3 is CASRRDVTEAFF. The CDR3 DNA reads as TGCGCCAGCAGGCGGGACGTCACTGAAGCTTTCTTT. The variable domain in full, with the rest retrieved from reference TRBV5-1 and TRBJ1-1, is KAGVTQTPRYLIKTRGQQVTLSCSPISGHRSVSWYQQTPGQGLQFLFEYFSETQRNKGNFPGRFSGRQFSNSRSEMNVSTLELGDSALYLCASRRDVTEAFFGQGTRLTVV.

The gene calls are TRBV27 and TRBJ2-7; 9 bases map to TRBD2. This CDR3 is built from 15 residues. Per germline, CDR1 MNHEY and CDR2 SMNVEV (reference sequence). The trim removed 6 bases at V and 3 bases at J, leaving 9 bases unmatched. The CDR3 protein is CASRLSSGNNYEQYF. DNA for the CDR3: TGTGCCAGCAGGCTTTCTAGCGGGAACAACTACGAGCAGTACTTC.

Here the CDR3 DNA reads TGTGCCAGCAGACGGACAGGGACGAACACTGAAGCTTTCTTT. It translates to CASRRTGTNTEAFF. The J gene is TRBJ1-1, the V gene TRBV2, with 8 bases identical to TRBD1. CDR3 size: 14 residues. Looked up from germline, CDR1 is SNHLY and CDR2 is FYNNEI. The V and J ends lost 6 bases and 1 base, in that order; junction bases with no gene match: 4. Variable domain in full (rest from reference TRBV2 and TRBJ1-1): EPEVTQTPSHQVTQMGQEVILRCVPISNHLYFYWYRQILGQKVEFLVSFYNNEISEKSEIFDDQFSVERPDGSNFTLKIRSTKLEDSAMYFCASRRTGTNTEAFFGQGTRLTVV.